What follows describes a single TCR beta chain. Its target is not known. CDR3 length: 15 amino acids. Germline lookup yields CDR1 ENHRY and CDR2 SYGVKD. V dropped 0 bases and J dropped 3; count of bases not matched to a gene: 2. With ten immunoSEQ deep assay plates, unsorted PBMC DNA underwent sequencing. In the authors' methods: Junction-only sequences produced by ImmunoSEQ had no quality scores, so filtering differed. Using immunoSEQ multiplex PCR, the repertoire was profiled, and TCRdb retains in-frame clones only, with some absent. V and J calls and clone size are copied from that table; D and trimming were computed from the DNA. The data contain fewer than 600,000 clones, around 79% of them singletons. The sample comes from a study of shared clonotypes between healthy human individuals. General observations from the study: Sharing of clonotypes among donors was expected to vary with sequencing depth. Having only a few donors restricted how much genetic and exposure-history diversity was captured.

The V and J genes are TRBV10-3 and TRBJ1-5; 7 bases fit TRBD1. What was sequenced was PBMCs. The receptor was isolated from a woman aged 40 to 49 in good health. Some clones in this sample may be carry-over from other donors' samples. For the CDR3, the DNA is TGTGCCATCAGTGAGTCTGGGACAGTCAATCAGCCCCAGCATTTT. It codes for CAISESGTVNQPQHF.